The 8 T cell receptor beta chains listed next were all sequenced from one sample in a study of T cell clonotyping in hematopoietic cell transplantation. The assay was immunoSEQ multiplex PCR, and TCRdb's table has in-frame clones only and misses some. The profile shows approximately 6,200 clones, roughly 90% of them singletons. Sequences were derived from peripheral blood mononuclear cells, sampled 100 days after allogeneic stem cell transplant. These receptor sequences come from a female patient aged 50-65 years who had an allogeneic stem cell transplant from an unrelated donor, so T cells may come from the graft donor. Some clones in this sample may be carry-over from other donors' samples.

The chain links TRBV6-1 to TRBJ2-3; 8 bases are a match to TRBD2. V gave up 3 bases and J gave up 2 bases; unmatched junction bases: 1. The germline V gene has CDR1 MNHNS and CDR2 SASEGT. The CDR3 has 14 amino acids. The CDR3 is CASSDGGATDTQYF. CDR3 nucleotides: TGTGCCAGCAGTGACGGGGGGGCCACAGATACGCAGTATTTT.

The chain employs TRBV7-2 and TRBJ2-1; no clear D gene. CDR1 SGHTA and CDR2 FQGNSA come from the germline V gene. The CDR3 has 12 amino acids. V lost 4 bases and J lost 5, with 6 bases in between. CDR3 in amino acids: CASSYGNNEQFF. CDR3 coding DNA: TGTGCCAGCAGCTACGGTAACAATGAGCAGTTCTTC.

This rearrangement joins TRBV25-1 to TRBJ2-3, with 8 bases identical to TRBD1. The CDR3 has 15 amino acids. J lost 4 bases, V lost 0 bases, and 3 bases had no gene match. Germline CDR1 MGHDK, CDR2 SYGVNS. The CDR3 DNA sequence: TGTGCCAGCAGTGAATACAGGGGGCGCCCAGATACGCAGTATTTT. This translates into CASSEYRGRPDTQYF.

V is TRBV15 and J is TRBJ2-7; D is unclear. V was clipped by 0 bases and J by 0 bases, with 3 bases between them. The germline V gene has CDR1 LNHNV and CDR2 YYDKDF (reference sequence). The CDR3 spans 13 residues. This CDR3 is CATSRDNSYEQYF. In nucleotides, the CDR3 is TGTGCCACCAGCAGAGACAACTCCTACGAGCAGTACTTC.

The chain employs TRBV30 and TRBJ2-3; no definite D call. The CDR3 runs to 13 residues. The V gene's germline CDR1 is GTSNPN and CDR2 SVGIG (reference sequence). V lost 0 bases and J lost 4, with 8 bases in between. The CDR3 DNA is TGTGCCTGGAGTGTGGGGTCCGCAGATACGCAGTATTTT. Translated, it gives CAWSVGSADTQYF. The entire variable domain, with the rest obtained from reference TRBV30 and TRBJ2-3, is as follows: SQTIHQWPATLVQPVGSPLSLECTVEGTSNPNLYWYRQAAGRGLQLLFYSVGIGQISSEVPQNLSASRPQDRQFILSSKKLLLSDSGFYLCAWSVGSADTQYFGPGTRLTVL.

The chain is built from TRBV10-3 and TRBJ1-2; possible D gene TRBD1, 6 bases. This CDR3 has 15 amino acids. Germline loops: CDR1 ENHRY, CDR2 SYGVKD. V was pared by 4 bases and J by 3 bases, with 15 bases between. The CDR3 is CAISVRDRSDYGYTF. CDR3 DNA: TGTGCCATCAGTGTGAGAGACAGGTCGGACTATGGCTACACCTTC.

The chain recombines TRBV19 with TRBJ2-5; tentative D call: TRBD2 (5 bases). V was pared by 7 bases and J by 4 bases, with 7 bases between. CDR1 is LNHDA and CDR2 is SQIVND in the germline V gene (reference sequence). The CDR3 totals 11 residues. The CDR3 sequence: CASTAGETQYF. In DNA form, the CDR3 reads TGTGCCAGTACCGCGGGAGAGACCCAGTACTTC.

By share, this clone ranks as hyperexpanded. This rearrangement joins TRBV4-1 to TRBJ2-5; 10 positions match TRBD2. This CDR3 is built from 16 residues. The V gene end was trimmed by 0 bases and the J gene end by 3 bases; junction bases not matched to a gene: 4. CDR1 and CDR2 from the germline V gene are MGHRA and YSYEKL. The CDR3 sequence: CASSQESLAGEETQYF. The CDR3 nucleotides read TGCGCCAGCAGCCAAGAGAGTCTAGCGGGGGAAGAGACCCAGTACTTC.